A single sample gave rise to the 18 T cell receptor beta chains below, sequenced in a study of cytomegalovirus exposure and HLA in healthy donors (dated by TCRdb to about 2017). The library was generated by the immunoSEQ multiplex PCR assay. For the multiplex PCR, a mixture combining 60 forward primers for TCR Vbeta segments and 13 reverse primers for TCR Jbeta segments was used. What TCRdb holds here is the immuneACCESS table cut down to in-frame rearrangements. Part of the clones is not present; checked against another copy, under half of the missing clones reflect an unresolved V gene, and the others are unexplained. The sample includes roughly 120,000 clones, with about 61% observed a single time. 2% to 2.5% of the sample comes from the top ten. The source material was PBMCs. The receptors shown here come from a woman aged 25 to 39 in good health and CMV-seronegative.

This clone was seen only a few times. The rearrangement joins TRBV5-1 to TRBJ2-3, with 9 nucleotides matching TRBD2. The CDR3 covers 17 residues. V trimming: 0 bases; J trimming: 6 bases; junction bases outside the gene matches: 11. Germline lookup yields CDR1 SGHRS and CDR2 YFSETQ. For the CDR3, the DNA is TGCGCCAGCAGCTTGGGGTCTAGCGGGATTTGGACCGATACGCAGTATTTT. Protein: CASSLGSSGIWTDTQYF.

This clone came up a few times. The chain joins TRBV6-6 to TRBJ1-2; D ambiguous. The germline CDR1 and CDR2 sequences are MNHNY and SVGAGI (reference sequence). This CDR3 spans 13 amino acids. Trimming pared 6 bases from V and 6 bases from J, leaving 14 bases between. The CDR3 DNA sequence: TGTGCCAGCAGCCACGCCAGCCAGGATGGCTACACCTTC. It codes for CASSHASQDGYTF.

The genes are TRBV4-2 and TRBJ1-1; 10 bases match TRBD1. CDR1 and CDR2 from the germline V gene are LGHNA and YNFKEQ. The CDR3 has 12 residues. Unmatched junction bases numbered 4, after V lost 8 bases and J lost 7 bases. CDR3 protein: CASGQGGSEAFF. The CDR3 DNA is TGTGCCAGCGGACAGGGGGGAAGTGAAGCTTTCTTT.

The chain is built from TRBV19 and TRBJ2-7; TRBD1 agrees at 12 bases. The CDR3 is 15 residues long. With 1 base clipped from V and 6 bases from J, the junction kept 4 bases outside the gene matches. CDR1 is LNHDA and CDR2 is SQIVND in the germline V gene (reference sequence). The CDR3 coding sequence is TGTGCCAGTAGTATAGTCGGGACAGGGGGCTTCGAGCAGTACTTC. Translating it yields CASSIVGTGGFEQYF. Full variable domain (outside the CDR3, taken from reference TRBV19 and TRBJ2-7): DGGITQSPKYLFRKEGQNVTLSCEQNLNHDAMYWYRQDPGQGLRLIYYSQIVNDFQKGDIAEGYSVSREKKESFPLTVTSAQKNPTAFYLCASSIVGTGGFEQYFGPGTRLTVT.

The chain employs TRBV2 and TRBJ2-1, with unresolved D. From germline, CDR1 is SNHLY and CDR2 FYNNEI. This CDR3 comprises 11 residues. Trimming left V 4 bases short and J 7 bases short, with 5 bases between. This CDR3 is CASSGQNEQFF. CDR3 nucleotide sequence: TGTGCCAGCAGTGGGCAGAATGAGCAGTTCTTC.

This clone was counted only a few times. The chain is built from TRBV30 and TRBJ1-1; 7 bases align to TRBD1. Germline CDR1 GTSNPN, CDR2 SVGIG (reference sequence). The CDR3 covers 12 residues. After removal of 5 bases from V and 4 bases from J, the junction contained 4 bases not matched to a gene. CDR3 loop: CAWGQAGTEAFF. The CDR3, as DNA: TGTGCCTGGGGACAGGCGGGCACTGAAGCTTTCTTT.

The chain carries TRBV4-1 and TRBJ2-3; 7 nucleotides align to TRBD2. From germline, CDR1 is MGHRA and CDR2 YSYEKL. The CDR3 totals 17 residues. With V trimmed by 4 bases and J by 4 bases, 14 bases remained unmatched. CDR3 DNA sequence: TGCGCCAGCAGCCCTACCTCGACTCGCGGGAGATCAGATACGCAGTATTTT. Amino acid sequence: CASSPTSTRGRSDTQYF.

This clone was recorded only once. The CDR3 coding sequence is TGTGCCAGCAGCTCGGGTCTAGAGAGTGAGCAGTTCTTC. Protein product: CASSSGLESEQFF. This chain connects TRBV11-3 to TRBJ2-1; D gene unclear. Trimming took 4 bases from V and 9 from J, leaving 13 bases between them. The CDR3 spans 13 residues. Germline V gene lookup returns CDR1 SGHNT and CDR2 YENEEA.

In this sample, this clone turned up a few times. This chain joins TRBV7-8 and TRBJ2-5; 9 bases are shared with TRBD2. This CDR3 contains 18 residues. The ends lost 1 base at V and 1 base at J; junction bases unmatched: 10. CDR1 SGHVS and CDR2 FQNEAQ come from the germline V gene. The CDR3: CASSLGIAGASFQETQYF. CDR3 DNA sequence: TGTGCCAGCAGCTTAGGGATAGCGGGAGCGTCCTTCCAAGAGACCCAGTACTTC.

The chain recombines TRBV15 with TRBJ2-3, with D perhaps matching TRBD1 (6 bases). The germline V gene has CDR1 LNHNV and CDR2 YYDKDF (reference sequence). The CDR3 consists of 15 residues. Trimming left V 1 base short and J 0 bases short, with 8 bases between. The CDR3 DNA reads TGTGCCACCAGCAGAGGGACAGCTAGCACAGATACGCAGTATTTT. Translation gives CATSRGTASTDTQYF.

The V call is TRBV7-8, the J call TRBJ1-5, with D possibly being TRBD1 (5 bases). V lost 2 bases and J lost 4, with 15 bases in between. This CDR3 is built from 16 residues. Germline loops: CDR1 SGHVS, CDR2 FQNEAQ. This CDR3 reads CASSLRSAGGNQPQHF. For the CDR3, the DNA is TGTGCCAGCAGCTTAAGATCCGCTGGGGGGAATCAGCCCCAGCATTTT.

The rearrangement links TRBV5-1 to TRBJ2-3; 8 positions match TRBD1. CDR1 and CDR2 (germline): SGHRS, YFSETQ. Unmatched junction bases numbered 12, after V lost 7 bases and J lost 2 bases. The CDR3 runs 16 residues. CDR3 coding DNA: TGCGCCAGCCGGCCACAAACAGGGGGAGTCACAGATACGCAGTATTTT. It encodes CASRPQTGGVTDTQYF.

This sequence joins TRBV2 and TRBJ2-7, with TRBD1 identical over 9 bases. Trimming cost V 4 bases and J 2 bases; bases outside gene matches: 6. The CDR3 is 15 residues long. CDR1 is SNHLY, CDR2 FYNNEI, per germline. The CDR3 spells CASSGGDRAPYEQYF. CDR3 bases: TGTGCCAGCAGTGGGGGGGACAGGGCCCCCTACGAGCAGTACTTC. Complete variable domain (other parts from reference TRBV2 and TRBJ2-7): EPEVTQTPSHQVTQMGQEVILRCVPISNHLYFYWYRQILGQKVEFLVSFYNNEISEKSEIFDDQFSVERPDGSNFTLKIRSTKLEDSAMYFCASSGGDRAPYEQYFGPGTRLTVT.

This chain joins TRBV6-5 and TRBJ2-5, with 11 bases aligning to TRBD2. The closer fit of TRBJ2-7 to the DNA end suggests the J call may be wrong. Germline V CDR1 and CDR2: MNHEY, SVGAGI. CDR3 length equals 14 residues. The CDR3 region has the DNA TGTGCCAGCAGGTTACTAGCGGGAGATGACGAGCAGTACTTC. The encoded protein is CASRLLAGDDEQYF.

This clone was detected once. This chain connects TRBV7-9 to TRBJ2-3; D unclear. Germline V lookup: CDR1 SEHNR, CDR2 FQNEAQ (reference sequence). The CDR3 is made up of 16 amino acids. The germline V and J ends were trimmed by 6 bases and 0 bases, with 16 bases remaining between them. The CDR3 coding sequence is TGTGCCAGCAGTTCTCGTCTGATCACTAGCACAGATACGCAGTATTTT. Its protein is CASSSRLITSTDTQYF.

The V call is TRBV4-1, the J call TRBJ2-1; 8 nucleotides agree with TRBD2. V trimming: 4 bases; J trimming: 9 bases; junction bases outside the gene matches: 11. The CDR3 is 15 amino acids. From germline, CDR1 is MGHRA and CDR2 YSYEKL. CDR3 sequence: CASSRDHGRAGEQFF. The CDR3 coding sequence is TGCGCCAGCAGCCGGGATCACGGGAGGGCAGGTGAGCAGTTCTTC.

The genes are TRBV6-4 and TRBJ1-1; D is possibly TRBD1 (6 bases). The CDR3 runs 15 residues. Germline CDR1 is MRHNA and CDR2 is SNTAGT. The germline V and J ends were trimmed by 7 bases and 11 bases, with 26 bases remaining between them. CDR3 region: CASISFRPNRVSAFF. CDR3 sequence (DNA): TGTGCCAGCATAAGCTTCCGGCCTAACAGGGTGAGCGCTTTCTTT.

This clone was found a few times. The V gene is TRBV7-3, the J gene TRBJ1-3; the D gene is possibly TRBD1 (5 bases). Germline-derived CDR1 and CDR2 are SGHTA and FQGTGA. With 2 bases removed from V and 0 bases from J, the gap between germline ends came to 8 bases. The length of the CDR3 is 15 residues. CDR3 coding DNA: TGTGCCAGCAGCTTAGGGGCCGGCTCTGGAAACACCATATATTTT. Translating gives CASSLGAGSGNTIYF.